The 4 T cell receptor beta chains below were found in one sample sequenced in a study of preoperative IRX-2 immunotherapy in early breast cancer. The data were produced by immunoSEQ multiplex PCR, yet TCRdb's version contains in-frame clones alone and is incomplete. This table has under 25,000 clones, just under 85% appearing once. Treatment given: preoperative locoregional IRX-2 cytokine immunotherapy. The specimen was lymph node tissue, collected after IRX-2 immunotherapy. The source is a human donor with breast cancer.

CDR3 nucleotides: TGTGCCGTCAAATCGGAAGGGGGCAGGAGCTATGGCTACACCTTC. It yields the protein CAVKSEGGRSYGYTF. J is TRBJ1-2 and V is TRBV25-1; 7 nucleotides line up with TRBD1. CDR1 is MGHDK and CDR2 is SYGVNS in the germline V gene. The CDR3 length is 15 residues. V shed 11 bases, J shed 4 bases, and the junction held 16 bases outside the gene matches.

The chain has TRBV6-8 and TRBJ1-5; 9 positions match TRBD1. In germline, CDR1 is MNHGY, CDR2 SAAAGT. The junction had 8 bases not matched to a gene; V was cut back by 6 bases and J by 5 bases. The CDR3 loop spans 15 amino acids. CDR3 sequence reads: CASSPGTGSYQPQHF. As DNA, the CDR3 is TGTGCCAGCAGCCCCGGGACAGGGAGCTATCAGCCCCAGCATTTT.

The rearrangement uses TRBV2 and TRBJ2-3; 10 bases match TRBD2. The CDR3 totals 12 residues. Germline V gene lookup returns CDR1 SNHLY and CDR2 FYNNEI. J gave up 5 bases and V 8 bases, and 1 base lay outside the gene matches. The CDR3 reads CASGLAEDTQYF. The CDR3 DNA follows: TGTGCCAGCGGACTAGCGGAAGATACGCAGTATTTT.

The chain recombines TRBV6-8 with TRBJ2-7; 9 bases align to TRBD1. The germline gives CDR1 MNHGY, CDR2 SAAAGT. The V gene end was trimmed by 5 bases and the J gene end by 5 bases; junction bases not matched to a gene: 13. The CDR3 totals 16 residues. The CDR3 is CASSPHEGQGLNEQYF. The CDR3 DNA is TGTGCCAGCAGTCCCCACGAGGGACAGGGATTAAACGAGCAGTACTTC.